This TCR beta chain is from a study of CD8 T cells in ankylosing spondylitis. Overall study results and limits: Significant enrichment of disease-linked clones was reportedly seen in matched ankylosing spondylitis synovial fluid. Seemingly characteristic of ankylosing spondylitis blood was a TCR beta motif consisting of eight highly homologous variants. The disease-linked clones had a CD8+ phenotype and low blood frequencies. Both synovial fluid and blood in reactive arthritis had previously been reported to carry some motif variants.

Germline CDR1 LGHNA, CDR2 YSLEER. Trimming stripped 0 bases from V and 9 bases from J, with 12 bases between. The length of the CDR3 is 13 residues. Using quantitative 5'-RACE with molecular barcodes, the authors made TCR beta libraries. MiXCR was run by TCRdb on the 5' RACE reads, yielding one entry per CDR3 protein. Among 750,000 to 850,000 distinct CDR3 sequences, roughly 12% were seen once, and the ten largest hold 0.51%. This clonotype was detected ten times or more. Its target is unknown. The genes are TRBV4-3 and TRBJ2-7, with unresolved D. Sequenced material: blood, either unsorted or a sorted T cell fraction (not recorded which). This receptor was taken from a male donor with ankylosing spondylitis. DNA for the CDR3: TGCGCCAGCAGCCAAGATTGGTCGGCGAGGCAGTACTTC. Its protein product is CASSQDWSARQYF.